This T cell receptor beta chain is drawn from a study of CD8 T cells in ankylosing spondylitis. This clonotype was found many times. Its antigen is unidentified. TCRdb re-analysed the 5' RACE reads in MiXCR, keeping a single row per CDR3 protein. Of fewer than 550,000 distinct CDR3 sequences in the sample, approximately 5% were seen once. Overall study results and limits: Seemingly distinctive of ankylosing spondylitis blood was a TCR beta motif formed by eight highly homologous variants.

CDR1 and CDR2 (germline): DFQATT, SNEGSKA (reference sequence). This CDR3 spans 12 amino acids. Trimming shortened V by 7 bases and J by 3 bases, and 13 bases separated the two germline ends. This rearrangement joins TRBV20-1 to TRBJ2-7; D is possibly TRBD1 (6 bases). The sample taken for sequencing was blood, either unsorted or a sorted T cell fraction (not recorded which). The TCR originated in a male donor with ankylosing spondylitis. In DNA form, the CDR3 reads TGCAGTGTCTCCCGGGACAACTACGAGCAGTACTTC. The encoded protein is CSVSRDNYEQYF.